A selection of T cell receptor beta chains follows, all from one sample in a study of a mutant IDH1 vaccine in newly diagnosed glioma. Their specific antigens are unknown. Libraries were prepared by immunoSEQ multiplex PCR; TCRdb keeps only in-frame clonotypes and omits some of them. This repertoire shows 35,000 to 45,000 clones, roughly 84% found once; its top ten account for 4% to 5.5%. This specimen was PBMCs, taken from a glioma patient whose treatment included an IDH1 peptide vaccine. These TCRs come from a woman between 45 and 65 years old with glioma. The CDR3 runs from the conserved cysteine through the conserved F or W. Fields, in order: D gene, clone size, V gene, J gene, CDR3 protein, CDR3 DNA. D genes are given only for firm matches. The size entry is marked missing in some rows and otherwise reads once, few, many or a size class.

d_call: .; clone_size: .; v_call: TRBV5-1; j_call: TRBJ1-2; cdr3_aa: CASSPIRGDYGYTF; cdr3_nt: TGCGCCAGCAGTCCCATTCGCGGGGACTATGGCTACACCTTC
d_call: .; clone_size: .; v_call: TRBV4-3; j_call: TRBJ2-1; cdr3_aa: CASSQVGGGGSYNEQFF; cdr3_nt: TGCGCCAGCAGCCAAGTGGGCGGGGGCGGCTCCTACAATGAGCAGTTCTTC
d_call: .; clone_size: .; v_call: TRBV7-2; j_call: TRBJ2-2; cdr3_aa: CASSLAVSIEGELFF; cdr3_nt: TGTGCCAGCAGCTTAGCGGTGTCGATAGAGGGGGAGCTGTTTTTT
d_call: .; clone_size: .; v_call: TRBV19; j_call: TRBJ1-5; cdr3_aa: CASLRGTNNQPQHF; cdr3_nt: TGTGCCAGCCTTAGGGGGACAAACAATCAGCCCCAGCATTTT
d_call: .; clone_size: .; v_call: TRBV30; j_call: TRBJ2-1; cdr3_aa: CAWSVYRNNEQFF; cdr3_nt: TGTGCCTGGAGTGTATATCGGAACAATGAGCAGTTCTTC
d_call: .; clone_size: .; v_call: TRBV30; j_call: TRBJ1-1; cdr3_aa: CAWSTGMNTEAFF; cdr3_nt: TGTGCCTGGAGTACCGGGATGAACACTGAAGCTTTCTTT
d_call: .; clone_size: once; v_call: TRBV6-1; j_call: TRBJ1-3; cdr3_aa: CASSEAPLSSGNTIYF; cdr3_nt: TGTGCCAGCAGTGAAGCCCCCCTGAGCTCTGGAAACACCATATATTTT
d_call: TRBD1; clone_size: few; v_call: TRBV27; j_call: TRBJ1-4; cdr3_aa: CASTLGGTGGKLFF; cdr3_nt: TGTGCCAGCACCCTAGGCGGGACAGGGGGAAAACTGTTTTTT
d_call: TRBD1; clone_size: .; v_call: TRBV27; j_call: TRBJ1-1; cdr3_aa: CASTDGQGYTEAFF; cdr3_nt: TGTGCCAGCACCGACGGACAGGGGTACACTGAAGCTTTCTTT
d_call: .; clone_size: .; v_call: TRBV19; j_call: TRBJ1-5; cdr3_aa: CASSIPLASSQPQHF; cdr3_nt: TGTGCCAGTAGTATACCCCTGGCAAGCAGTCAGCCCCAGCATTTT
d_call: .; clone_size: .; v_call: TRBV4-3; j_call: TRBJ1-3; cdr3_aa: CASSRGQHPGNTIYF; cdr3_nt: TGCGCCAGCAGCCGAGGACAGCACCCTGGAAACACCATATATTTT
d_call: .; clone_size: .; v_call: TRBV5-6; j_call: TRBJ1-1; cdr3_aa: CASSPPPAGKNTEAFF; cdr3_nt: TGTGCCAGCAGCCCACCCCCGGCAGGGAAGAACACTGAAGCTTTCTTT
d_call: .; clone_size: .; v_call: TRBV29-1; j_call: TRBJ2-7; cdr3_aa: CSVDGDRDEQYF; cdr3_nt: TGCAGCGTTGATGGGGATAGGGACGAGCAGTACTTC
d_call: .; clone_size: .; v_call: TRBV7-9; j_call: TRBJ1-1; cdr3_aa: CASSSPGTEAFF; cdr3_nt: TGTGCCAGCAGCTCCCCGGGCACTGAAGCTTTCTTT
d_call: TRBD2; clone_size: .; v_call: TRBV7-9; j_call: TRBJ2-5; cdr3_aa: CASSSPQRGGGETQYF; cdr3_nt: TGTGCCAGCAGCTCCCCCCAACGGGGCGGGGGAGAGACCCAGTACTTC
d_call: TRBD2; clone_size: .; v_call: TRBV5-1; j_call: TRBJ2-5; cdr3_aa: CASSFSSGGAVKTQYF; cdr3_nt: TGCGCCAGCAGCTTCAGTAGCGGGGGGGCCGTAAAGACCCAGTACTTC
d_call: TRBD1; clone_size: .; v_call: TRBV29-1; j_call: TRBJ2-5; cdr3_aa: CSGEQGAETQYF; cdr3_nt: TGCAGCGGTGAACAGGGGGCTGAGACCCAGTACTTC
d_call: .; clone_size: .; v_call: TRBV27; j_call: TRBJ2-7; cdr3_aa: CASSAGTPAYEQYF; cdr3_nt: TGTGCCAGCAGTGCCGGGACACCAGCCTACGAGCAGTACTTC
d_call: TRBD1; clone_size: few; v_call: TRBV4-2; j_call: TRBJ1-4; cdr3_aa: CASSDGDRVGEKLFF; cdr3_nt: TGTGCCAGCAGCGATGGCGACAGGGTCGGTGAAAAACTGTTTTTT
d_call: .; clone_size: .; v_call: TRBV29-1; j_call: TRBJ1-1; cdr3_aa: CSVEWRDGREAFF; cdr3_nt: TGCAGCGTTGAATGGCGGGACGGAAGAGAAGCTTTCTTT
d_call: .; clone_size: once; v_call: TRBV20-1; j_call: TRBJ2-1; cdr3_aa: CSWPGPTQFF; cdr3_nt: TGCAGTTGGCCGGGACCCACGCAGTTCTTC
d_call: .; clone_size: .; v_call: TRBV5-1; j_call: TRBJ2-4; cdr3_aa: CASSLGGLQAKNIQYF; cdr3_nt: TGCGCCAGCAGCTTGGGGGGCTTACAAGCCAAAAACATTCAGTACTTC
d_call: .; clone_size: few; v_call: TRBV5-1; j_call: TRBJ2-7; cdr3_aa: CASSFDDVYEQYF; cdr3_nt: TGCGCCAGCAGCTTCGACGATGTCTACGAGCAGTACTTC
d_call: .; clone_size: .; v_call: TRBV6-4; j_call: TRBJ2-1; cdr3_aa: CASSDSTEGEQFF; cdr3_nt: TGTGCCAGCAGTGACTCAACGGAGGGTGAGCAGTTCTTC
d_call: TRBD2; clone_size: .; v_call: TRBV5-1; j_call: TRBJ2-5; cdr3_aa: CASSLELAGPETQYF; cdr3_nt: TGCGCCAGCAGCTTGGAGCTAGCGGGGCCAGAGACCCAGTACTTC
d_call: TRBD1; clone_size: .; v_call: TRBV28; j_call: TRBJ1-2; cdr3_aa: CASRDTGVIYGYTF; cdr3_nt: TGTGCCAGCAGGGATACAGGGGTTATCTATGGCTACACCTTC
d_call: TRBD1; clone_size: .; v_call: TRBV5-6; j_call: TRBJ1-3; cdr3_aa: CASSFDRAGNTIYF; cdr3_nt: TGTGCCAGCAGCTTTGACAGGGCTGGAAACACCATATATTTT
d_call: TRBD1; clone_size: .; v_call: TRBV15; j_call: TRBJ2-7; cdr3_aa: CATSGEPKDRGVSYEQYF; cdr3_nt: TGTGCCACCAGCGGAGAGCCAAAGGACAGGGGTGTCTCCTACGAGCAGTACTTC
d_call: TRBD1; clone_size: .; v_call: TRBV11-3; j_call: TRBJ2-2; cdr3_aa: CASSPDRGRTGELFF; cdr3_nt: TGTGCCAGCAGCCCCGACAGGGGGCGTACCGGGGAGCTGTTTTTT
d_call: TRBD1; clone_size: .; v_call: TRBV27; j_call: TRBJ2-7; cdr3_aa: CASSTGQGASEQYF; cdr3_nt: TGTGCCAGCAGCACGGGACAGGGGGCATCCGAGCAGTACTTC
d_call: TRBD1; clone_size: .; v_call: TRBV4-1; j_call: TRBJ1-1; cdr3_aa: CASSNGQGGDTEAFF; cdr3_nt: TGCGCCAGCAGCAACGGACAGGGGGGGGACACTGAAGCTTTCTTT
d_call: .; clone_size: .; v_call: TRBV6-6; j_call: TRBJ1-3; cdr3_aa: CASRRGGPAGNTIYF; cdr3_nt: TGTGCCAGCAGAAGAGGGGGACCGGCTGGAAACACCATATATTTT
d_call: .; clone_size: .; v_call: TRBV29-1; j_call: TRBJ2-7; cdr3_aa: CSVDANYEQYF; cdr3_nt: TGCAGCGTTGACGCCAACTACGAGCAGTACTTC
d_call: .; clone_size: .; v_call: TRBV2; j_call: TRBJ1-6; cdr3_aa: CASNRDGNSPLHF; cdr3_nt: TGTGCCAGCAACCGGGACGGTAATTCACCCCTCCACTTT
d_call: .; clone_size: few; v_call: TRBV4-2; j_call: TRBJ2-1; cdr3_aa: CASSQDPSVNEQFF; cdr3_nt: TGTGCCAGCAGCCAAGATCCCAGTGTGAATGAGCAGTTCTTC
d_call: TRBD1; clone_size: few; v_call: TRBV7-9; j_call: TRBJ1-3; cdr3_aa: CASSLAPGGGNTIYF; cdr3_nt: TGTGCCAGCAGCTTAGCCCCAGGGGGCGGAAACACCATATATTTT
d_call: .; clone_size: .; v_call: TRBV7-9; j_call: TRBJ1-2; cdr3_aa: CASSAERPDKPYGYTF; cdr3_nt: TGTGCCAGCAGCGCAGAGCGACCGGACAAACCCTATGGCTACACCTTC
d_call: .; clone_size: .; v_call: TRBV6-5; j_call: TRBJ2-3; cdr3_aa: CASSTRDTQYF; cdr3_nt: TGTGCCAGCAGCACGAGAGATACGCAGTATTTT
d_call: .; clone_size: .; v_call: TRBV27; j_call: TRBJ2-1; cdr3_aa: CASGVGATAQFF; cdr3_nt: TGTGCCAGCGGCGTTGGGGCAACCGCGCAGTTCTTC
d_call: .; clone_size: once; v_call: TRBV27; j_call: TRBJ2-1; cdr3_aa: CASSPGFNEQFF; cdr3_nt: TGTGCCAGCAGTCCAGGGTTCAATGAGCAGTTCTTC
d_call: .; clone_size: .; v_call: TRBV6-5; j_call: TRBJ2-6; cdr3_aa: CASSWLLSGANVLTF; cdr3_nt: TGTGCCAGCAGTTGGTTACTCTCTGGGGCCAACGTCCTGACTTTC
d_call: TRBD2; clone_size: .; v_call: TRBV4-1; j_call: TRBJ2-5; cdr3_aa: CASSLPGGQETQYF; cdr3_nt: TGCGCCAGCAGCCTCCCGGGAGGTCAAGAGACCCAGTACTTC
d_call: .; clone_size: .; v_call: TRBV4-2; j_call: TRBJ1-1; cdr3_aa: CASSLRGVNTEAFF; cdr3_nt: TGTGCCAGCAGCCTGAGGGGAGTGAACACTGAAGCTTTCTTT
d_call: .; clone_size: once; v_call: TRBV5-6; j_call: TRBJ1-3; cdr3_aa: CASSPGGNTIYF; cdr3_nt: TGTGCCAGCAGCCCCGGCGGAAACACCATATATTTT
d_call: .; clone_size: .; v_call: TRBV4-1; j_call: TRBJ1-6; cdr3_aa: CASSQGQENSPLHF; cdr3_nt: TGCGCCAGCAGCCAAGGACAGGAAAATTCACCCCTCCACTTT
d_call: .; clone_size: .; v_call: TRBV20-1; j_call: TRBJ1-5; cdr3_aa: CSASPGQPQHF; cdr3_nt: TGCAGTGCTAGTCCGGGTCAGCCCCAGCATTTT
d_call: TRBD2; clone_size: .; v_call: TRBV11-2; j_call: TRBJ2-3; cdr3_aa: CASSAGTSGGLDTQYF; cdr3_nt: TGTGCCAGCAGCGCCGGGACTAGCGGGGGGTTGGATACGCAGTATTTT
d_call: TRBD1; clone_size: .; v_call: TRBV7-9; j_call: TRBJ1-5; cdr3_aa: CASSLAVSGGSNQPQHF; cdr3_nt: TGTGCCAGCAGCTTAGCGGTGTCAGGGGGTAGCAATCAGCCCCAGCATTTT
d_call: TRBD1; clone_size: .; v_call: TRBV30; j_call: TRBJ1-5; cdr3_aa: CAALRQGGSGNQPQHF; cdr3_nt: TGTGCCGCCCTAAGACAGGGGGGCTCTGGGAATCAGCCCCAGCATTTT
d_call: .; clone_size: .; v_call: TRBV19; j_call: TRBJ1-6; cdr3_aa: CASSIPRPGGGNSPLHF; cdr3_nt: TGTGCCAGTAGTATCCCCCGACCGGGGGGCGGTAATTCACCCCTCCACTTT
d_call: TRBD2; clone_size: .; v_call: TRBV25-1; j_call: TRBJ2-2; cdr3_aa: CASSGRLAGAPDTGELFF; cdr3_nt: TGTGCCAGCAGTGGAAGACTAGCGGGGGCCCCGGACACCGGGGAGCTGTTTTTT
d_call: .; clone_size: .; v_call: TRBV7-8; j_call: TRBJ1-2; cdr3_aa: CASTSQPNIRGDYGYTF; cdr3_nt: TGTGCCAGCACCTCACAACCAAACATCAGGGGAGACTATGGCTACACCTTC
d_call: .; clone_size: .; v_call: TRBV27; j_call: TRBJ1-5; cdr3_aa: CASSLSIMGNQPQHF; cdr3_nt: TGTGCCAGCAGTTTATCTATTATGGGCAATCAGCCCCAGCATTTT
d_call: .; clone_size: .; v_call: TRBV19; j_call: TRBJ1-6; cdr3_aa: CASSSSLQSPLHF; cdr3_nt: TGTGCCAGTAGTTCCTCATTACAATCACCCCTCCACTTT
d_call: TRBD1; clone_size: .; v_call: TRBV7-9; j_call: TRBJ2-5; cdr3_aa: CASSSGQGGRETQYF; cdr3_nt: TGTGCCAGCAGCTCTGGACAGGGTGGAAGGGAGACCCAGTACTTC
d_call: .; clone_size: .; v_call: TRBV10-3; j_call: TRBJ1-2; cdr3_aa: CAISEDPSWGYTF; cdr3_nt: TGTGCCATCAGTGAGGACCCCTCTTGGGGCTACACCTTC
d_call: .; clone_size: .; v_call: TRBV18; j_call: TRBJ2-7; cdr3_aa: CASSLQSRDGEQYF; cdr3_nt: TGTGCCAGCTCCCTTCAGAGCAGGGATGGCGAGCAGTACTTC
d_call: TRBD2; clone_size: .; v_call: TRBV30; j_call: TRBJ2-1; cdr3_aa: CAGGTSGYNEQFF; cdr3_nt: TGTGCAGGGGGGACTAGCGGCTACAATGAGCAGTTCTTC
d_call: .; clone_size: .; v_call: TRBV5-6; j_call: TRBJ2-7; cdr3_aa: CASSFPASYEQYF; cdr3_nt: TGTGCCAGCAGCTTCCCCGCGTCCTACGAGCAGTACTTC
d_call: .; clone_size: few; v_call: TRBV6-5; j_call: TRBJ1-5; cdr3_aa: CASSRAHNQPQHF; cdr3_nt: TGTGCCAGCAGCCGGGCCCACAATCAGCCCCAGCATTTT